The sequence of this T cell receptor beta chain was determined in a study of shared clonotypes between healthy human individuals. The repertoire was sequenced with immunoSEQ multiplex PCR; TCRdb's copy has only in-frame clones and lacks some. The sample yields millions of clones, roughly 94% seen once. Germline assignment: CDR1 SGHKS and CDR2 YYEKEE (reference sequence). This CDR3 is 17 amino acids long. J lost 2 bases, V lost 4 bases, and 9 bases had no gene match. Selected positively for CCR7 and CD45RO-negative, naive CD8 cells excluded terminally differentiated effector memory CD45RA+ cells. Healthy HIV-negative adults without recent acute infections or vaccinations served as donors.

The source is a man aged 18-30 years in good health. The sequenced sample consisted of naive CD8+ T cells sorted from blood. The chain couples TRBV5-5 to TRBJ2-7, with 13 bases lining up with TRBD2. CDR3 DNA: TGTGCCAGCAGCCACACACTCGGGACTAGCGGGACCTACGAGCAGTACTTC. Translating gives CASSHTLGTSGTYEQYF.